A selection of T cell receptor beta chains follows, all from one sample in a study of blood T cell repertoires in COVID-19. Sequencing used immunoSEQ multiplex PCR; TCRdb keeps in-frame clones, though not all of them. The profile shows 100,000 to 120,000 clones, around 90% of them singletons. The sequenced sample was peripheral blood. The receptors were gathered from a woman in her forties or fifties with acute or convalescent COVID-19. CDR3s include the opening cysteine and the closing phenylalanine or tryptophan. A D gene is named only where the DNA matches it firmly. A row's size may be missing; if present it is once, few, many or a size class.

>TRBV27|NA|NA|TRBJ2-7
TGTGCCAGCAGCCCAACCCGACAGTCCTACGAGCAGTACTTC
CASSPTRQSYEQYF
>TRBV15|NA|NA|TRBJ2-3
TGTGCCACCAGCAGGGGGGCCACTACGGGGGGCAGGACAGATACGCAGTATTTT
CATSRGATTGGRTDTQYF
>TRBV6-6|TRBD2|NA|TRBJ2-7
TGTGCCAGCGGGAGGGCCATCCACGAGCAGTACTTC
CASGRAIHEQYF
>TRBV6-4|TRBD2|NA|TRBJ2-1
TGTGCCAGCAGTGACTGGGGAGCGGGAGGTAGTGAGCAGTTCTTC
CASSDWGAGGSEQFF
>TRBV11-2|TRBD2|NA|TRBJ2-3
TGTGCCAGCAGCCTGAGGACTAGCGGACGCACAGATACGCAGTATTTT
CASSLRTSGRTDTQYF
>TRBV5-1|NA|NA|TRBJ2-2
TGCGCCAGCAGCGCCATCCGGACAGTTAGTGTTGGGGAGCTGTTTTTT
CASSAIRTVSVGELFF
>TRBV18|NA|NA|TRBJ2-7
TGTGCCAGCTCACCCCTCCCGACTGCTACTGCTTCCTACGAGCAGTACTTC
CASSPLPTATASYEQYF
>TRBV2|NA|NA|TRBJ2-1
TGTGCCAGGCCGGGACTTGCAGACAATGAGCAGTTCTTC
CARPGLADNEQFF
>TRBV5-5|TRBD2|once|TRBJ2-7
TGTGCCAGCAGCTTAGAAGCGGGAGGCGTGTACGAGCAGTACTTC
CASSLEAGGVYEQYF
>TRBV5-1|NA|NA|TRBJ2-1
TGCGCCAGCAGCCCCGGGGATGCCTACAATGAGCAGTTCTTC
CASSPGDAYNEQFF
>TRBV18|TRBD1|NA|TRBJ2-7
TGTGCCAGCTCACTACGACAGGGGGAGTCCTACGAGCAGTACTTC
CASSLRQGESYEQYF
>TRBV3-1/TRBV3-2|TRBD2|NA|TRBJ2-3
TGTGCCAGCAGCCAAGGGACTAGCGGGCATCGAAGCCAGTCTAGCACAGATACGCAGTATTTT
CASSQGTSGHRSQSSTDTQYF
>TRBV6-6|NA|NA|TRBJ1-5
TGTGCCAGCAGTGTCGGTCGCAATCAGCCCCAGCATTTT
CASSVGRNQPQHF
>TRBV18|TRBD1|NA|TRBJ2-2
TGTGCCAGCTCCCTGGGACAGGTTGGCACCGGGGAGCTGTTTTTT
CASSLGQVGTGELFF
>TRBV4-2|NA|NA|TRBJ2-5
TGTGCCAGCAGCCAAGGCGCCTCCGGGCGGGATGGGGCAAAGACCCAGTACTTC
CASSQGASGRDGAKTQYF
>TRBV6-5|TRBD2|once|TRBJ2-7
TGTGCCAGCAGAAGGGTAGCGGGGGCCTCCTACGAGCAGTACTTC
CASRRVAGASYEQYF
>TRBV3-1/TRBV3-2|NA|NA|TRBJ1-5
TGTGCCAGCAGCCAAGATATGAATCAGCCCCAGCATTTT
CASSQDMNQPQHF
>TRBV24-1|TRBD2|NA|TRBJ2-7
TGTGCCACCAGGGCGGCGGGAGACTCCTACGAGCAGTACTTC
CATRAAGDSYEQYF
>TRBV9|NA|NA|TRBJ2-1
TGTGCCAGCAGCGTAAACCCCCCCCAGACTGGCTCCGGCAATGAGCAGTTCTTC
CASSVNPPQTGSGNEQFF
>TRBV3-1/TRBV3-2|NA|NA|TRBJ1-1
TGTGCCAGCAGCCGTCGGACGGGAATGAACACTGAAGCTTTCTTT
CASSRRTGMNTEAFF
>TRBV5-1|TRBD1|NA|TRBJ2-1
TGCGCCAGCAGCCCCGGGACAGGGGACGGCGATGAGCAGTTCTTC
CASSPGTGDGDEQFF
>TRBV7-2|NA|NA|TRBJ2-7
TGTGCCAGCAGCTTAGGTTCAGACTCCTACGAGCAGTACTTC
CASSLGSDSYEQYF
>TRBV2|NA|NA|TRBJ1-1
TGTGCCAGCAGAGGGGAGGGGGACACTGAAGCTTTCTTT
CASRGEGDTEAFF
>TRBV7-2|TRBD1|NA|TRBJ1-1
TGTGCCAGCAGCTTAGGGCAGGGGGCCTCTGAAGCTTTCTTT
CASSLGQGASEAFF
>TRBV5-1|TRBD1|NA|TRBJ2-1
TGCGCCACCACCAGGGACAGGGGGCGGACTGAGCAGTTCTTC
CATTRDRGRTEQFF
>TRBV5-5|NA|NA|TRBJ2-7
TGTGCCAGCAGCTCTCATCCTGGACGTCCCCAGGGCGAGCAGTACTTC
CASSSHPGRPQGEQYF
>TRBV19|NA|NA|TRBJ2-3
TGTGCCAGTAGTATTGGCAGGAGCACAGATACGCAGTATTTT
CASSIGRSTDTQYF
>TRBV18|TRBD1|NA|TRBJ2-7
TGTGCCAGCTCACCAACAGGGGGCCCATTTGAGCAGTACTTC
CASSPTGGPFEQYF
>TRBV3-1/TRBV3-2|TRBD2|few|TRBJ2-1
TGTGCCAGCAGCCCCCAATTTCCTAGCGGGGGGAACAATGAGCAGTTCTTC
CASSPQFPSGGNNEQFF
>TRBV27|NA|NA|TRBJ1-4
TGTGCCAGCAGTTCAAGCGGGAGGATCCTTGCAGGAAAACTGTTTTTT
CASSSSGRILAGKLFF
>TRBV23-1|NA|NA|TRBJ2-7
TGCGCCAGCAGCCAGGACATAAGGGTCGACCCCTACGAGCAGTACTTC
CASSQDIRVDPYEQYF
>TRBV3-1/TRBV3-2|NA|NA|TRBJ2-7
TGTGCCAGCAGCCAAGGGACGGGGGCCTACGAGCAGTACTTC
CASSQGTGAYEQYF
>TRBV5-8|NA|NA|TRBJ2-4
TGTGCCAGCAGCTTGGGGACGGGAGTGGGCAAAAACATTCAGTACTTC
CASSLGTGVGKNIQYF
>TRBV30|NA|NA|TRBJ1-4
TGTGCCTGGAGGCCGGGTTGGGATGAAAAACTGTTTTTT
CAWRPGWDEKLFF
>TRBV7-9|NA|NA|TRBJ1-2
TGTGCCAGCAGCTCCGACAGCTTCTATGGCTACACCTTC
CASSSDSFYGYTF